The 32 T cell receptor beta chains listed next were all sequenced from one sample in a study of shared clonotypes between healthy human individuals. Generated by immunoSEQ multiplex PCR, the TCRdb table keeps only in-frame clones and is missing some. Of about 1 million clones listed, roughly 70% are singletons. The sequenced material came from memory CD4+ T cells sorted from blood. The subset is: CD45RA-negative fraction. The source of these receptors is a man younger than 30 in good health.

Concerning this clone itself: This may be a read error: a much more frequent sequence differs by one nucleotide. This chain uses TRBV11-2 with TRBJ1-2, with no clear D. Trimming took off 5 bases at V and 1 base at J, with 8 bases between the two ends. From germline, CDR1 is SGHAT and CDR2 FQNNGV. CDR3 size: 13 residues. This CDR3 is CASSPDNNYGYTF. Written as DNA, the CDR3 is TGTGCCAGCAGCCCCGACAATAACTATGGCTACACCTTC.

The chain is built from TRBV5-1 and TRBJ2-7; 8 bases align to TRBD1. V shed 2 bases and J 5 bases; nucleotides not matched to a gene: 15. The CDR3 loop spans 17 amino acids. CDR1 is SGHRS and CDR2 is YFSETQ in the germline V gene. In nucleotides, the CDR3 is TGCGCCAGCAGCTTCACCGGGACAGGTGGAAGTCGGGACGAGCAGTACTTC. Amino acids: CASSFTGTGGSRDEQYF.

A word on this clone: Other DNA sequences in this sample translate to the same CDR3. CDR3 sequence reads: CASSLQGSYNEQFF. The CDR3 nucleotides read TGTGCCAGCAGCTTACAGGGTTCCTACAATGAGCAGTTCTTC. The chain has TRBV11-3 and TRBJ2-1; D is perhaps TRBD1 (5 bases). The germline gives CDR1 SGHNT, CDR2 YENEEA. Trimming pared 2 bases from V and 1 base from J, leaving 6 bases between. This CDR3 is 14 amino acids long.

V gene TRBV29-1 combines with J gene TRBJ2-5; D might be TRBD2 (7 bases). Germline loops: CDR1 SQVTM, CDR2 ANQGSEA. The CDR3 is 14 residues long. Deletions cut 3 bases from V and 0 bases from J, with 11 bases between. The CDR3 protein is CSVERGTNQETQYF. CDR3 in DNA: TGCAGCGTTGAGCGGGGGACAAACCAAGAGACCCAGTACTTC.

This clone was counted between two and nine times. The chain employs TRBV7-9 and TRBJ2-1, with 7 bases that match TRBD1. CDR1 SEHNR and CDR2 FQNEAQ come from the germline V gene (reference sequence). Trimming took 5 bases from V and 8 from J; bases not matched to a gene: 21. This CDR3 region has 18 residues. CDR3 loop: CASSPRDRRQGVGDEQFF. The CDR3 nucleotides read TGTGCCAGCAGCCCCAGAGATAGGCGGCAGGGGGTGGGCGATGAGCAGTTCTTC.

The chain employs TRBV5-1 and TRBJ2-1, with D tentatively TRBD2 (6 bases). This CDR3 is built from 14 residues. CDR1 and CDR2 from the germline V gene are SGHRS and YFSETQ. V was trimmed by 4 bases and J by 6 bases, leaving 14 bases between them. The CDR3 is CASSQGLLGNEQFF. In DNA, the CDR3 is TGCGCCAGCAGCCAGGGACTCCTCGGCAATGAGCAGTTCTTC.

The chain has TRBV7-8 and TRBJ1-2; no clear D. Germline loops: CDR1 SGHVS, CDR2 FQNEAQ. The CDR3 has 15 residues. Trimming removed 2 bases at V and 4 bases at J, with 14 bases between. The CDR3 here is CASSLRGRASYGYTF. As DNA, the CDR3 is TGTGCCAGCAGCTTACGAGGTCGAGCGAGCTATGGCTACACCTTC.

This chain connects TRBV15 to TRBJ1-6; 11 bases align to TRBD1. Germline V lookup: CDR1 LNHNV, CDR2 YYDKDF (reference sequence). With 3 bases clipped from V and 7 bases from J, the junction kept 2 bases outside the gene matches. The CDR3 has 15 residues. The CDR3 loop is CATSRGTGGNSPLHF. DNA of the CDR3: TGTGCCACCAGCAGGGGGACAGGGGGGAATTCACCCCTCCACTTT. Looking up the rest from reference TRBV15 and TRBJ1-6 gives the full variable domain: DAMVIQNPRYQVTQFGKPVTLSCSQTLNHNVMYWYQQKSSQAPKLLFHYYDKDFNNEADTPDNFQSRRPNTSFCFLDIRSPGLGDTAMYLCATSRGTGGNSPLHFGNGTRLTVT.

The table lists this clone with a few counts. The chain has TRBV6-6 and TRBJ1-5; TRBD1 agrees at 9 bases. Germline CDR1 MNHNY, CDR2 SVGAGI (reference sequence). This CDR3 contains 15 residues. V was pared by 6 bases and J by 4 bases, with 7 bases of the junction left unmatched. The CDR3 spells CASRPTGGDNQPQHF. The CDR3 DNA sequence: TGTGCCAGCAGGCCGACAGGGGGTGATAATCAGCCCCAGCATTTT.

The CDR3 coding sequence is TGCGCCAGCAGCTTGATTGGGACTTACGAGCAGTACTTC. It translates to CASSLIGTYEQYF. The chain is built from TRBV5-1 and TRBJ2-7; D is perhaps TRBD2 (6 bases). The CDR3 is made up of 13 amino acids. Trimming pared 1 base from V and 4 bases from J, leaving 9 bases between. Germline CDR1 is SGHRS and CDR2 is YFSETQ. Full variable domain (outside the CDR3, taken from reference TRBV5-1 and TRBJ2-7): KAGVTQTPRYLIKTRGQQVTLSCSPISGHRSVSWYQQTPGQGLQFLFEYFSETQRNKGNFPGRFSGRQFSNSRSEMNVSTLELGDSALYLCASSLIGTYEQYFGPGTRLTVT.

J is TRBJ2-4 and V is TRBV7-9; no firm D call. CDR3 length equals 13 residues. The germline V and J ends were trimmed by 2 bases and 8 bases, with 10 bases remaining between them. Germline V lookup: CDR1 SEHNR, CDR2 FQNEAQ (reference sequence). CDR3 region: CASSLSGTHIQYF. The CDR3 region has the DNA TGTGCCAGCAGCTTATCGGGTACGCACATTCAGTACTTC.

The chain employs TRBV7-2 and TRBJ1-1; 11 nucleotides agree with TRBD1. Trimming cost V 5 bases and J 6 bases; bases outside gene matches: 5. Germline V gives CDR1 SGHTA, CDR2 FQGNSA. The CDR3 has 14 residues. CDR3 DNA: TGTGCCAGCAGCCTACCGGGACAGGGGGCTGAAGCTTTCTTT. As protein: CASSLPGQGAEAFF.

Concerning this clone: The sample has other DNA sequences that encode this CDR3 too. The gene calls are TRBV4-3 and TRBJ2-3; D gene ambiguous. V was pared by 0 bases and J by 0 bases, with 7 bases between. From germline, CDR1 is LGHNA and CDR2 YSLEER. This CDR3 has 15 amino acids. In nucleotides, the CDR3 is TGCGCCAGCAGCCAAGATACAGTTAGCACAGATACGCAGTATTTT. Its translation: CASSQDTVSTDTQYF.

This clone appeared a single time. The chain uses TRBV10-1 and TRBJ2-2, with a possible D match to TRBD1 (5 bases). The germline V gene encodes CDR1 WNHNN and CDR2 SYGVQD (reference sequence). V gave up 5 bases and J gave up 4 bases, with 11 bases separating them. The CDR3 covers 14 residues. CDR3 sequence: CASSPRVATGELFF. DNA of the CDR3: TGCGCCAGCAGTCCCAGGGTGGCCACCGGGGAGCTGTTTTTT.

The V gene is TRBV19, the J gene TRBJ1-2; 12 bases are shared with TRBD1. The trim removed 7 bases at V and 5 bases at J, leaving 5 bases unmatched. This CDR3 has 14 amino acids. Germline V CDR1 and CDR2: LNHDA, SQIVND (reference sequence). The CDR3 coding sequence is TGTGCCAGTAATCCGGGACAGGGGGCTTATGGCTACACCTTC. This translates into CASNPGQGAYGYTF.

V and J are TRBV18 and TRBJ2-7; D gene unclear. Per the germline V gene, CDR1 is KGHSH and CDR2 is LQKENI. V was pared by 5 bases and J by 3 bases, with 11 bases between. CDR3 size: 13 residues. The CDR3 DNA sequence: TGTGCCAGCTCAAGGGCATCGGACTACGAGCAGTACTTC. This translates into CASSRASDYEQYF.

The V and J genes are TRBV28 and TRBJ1-4; the D is unclear. The V end lost 5 bases, the J end lost 8 bases, and 9 bases lay between the germline ends. This CDR3 comprises 12 residues. Germline lookup yields CDR1 MDHEN and CDR2 SYDVKM. The CDR3 is CASSPGREKLFF. Here the CDR3 DNA reads TGTGCCAGCAGTCCTGGACGGGAAAAACTGTTTTTT.

J is TRBJ2-1 and V is TRBV4-1; D is undetermined. The CDR3 is 15 residues long. V lost 0 bases to trimming and J lost 7 bases, with 13 bases between them. Germline CDR1 is MGHRA and CDR2 is YSYEKL. The CDR3 region has the DNA TGCGCCAGCAGCCAAGAGGCGGCTAAATCTAATGAGCAGTTCTTC. Protein sequence: CASSQEAAKSNEQFF.

This chain connects TRBV30 to TRBJ2-4; D gene ambiguous. V lost 1 base and J 0 bases, leaving 10 bases between the germline ends. Germline V gene lookup returns CDR1 GTSNPN and CDR2 SVGIG (reference sequence). This CDR3 has 15 residues. The CDR3 loop is CAWSDTQTAKNIQYF. The CDR3 DNA follows: TGTGCCTGGAGTGACACACAGACAGCCAAAAACATTCAGTACTTC.

DNA of the CDR3: TGTGCCAGCAGTGAAGGCACTAGCGGGGGGGCCGGAGATACGCAGTATTTT. Its protein is CASSEGTSGGAGDTQYF. The chain is built from TRBV6-1 and TRBJ2-3, with TRBD2 matching over 13 bases. The CDR3 contains 17 residues. After removal of 1 base from V and 5 bases from J, the junction contained 6 bases not matched to a gene. CDR1 MNHNS and CDR2 SASEGT come from the germline V gene.

The chain combines TRBV30 with TRBJ2-2; D is undetermined. The V end lost 3 bases, the J end lost 4 bases, and 27 bases lay between the germline ends. CDR1 is GTSNPN and CDR2 is SVGIG in the germline V gene (reference sequence). The CDR3 contains 19 residues. The CDR3 coding sequence is TGTGCCTGGAGCCGACGGGTCCCCTTGGGTAACCGACGCACCGGGGAGCTGTTTTTT. Translated, it gives CAWSRRVPLGNRRTGELFF.

The chain joins TRBV27 to TRBJ2-3; no reliable D call. Trimming removed 5 bases at V and 2 bases at J, with 11 bases between. CDR1 and CDR2 from the germline V gene are MNHEY and SMNVEV (reference sequence). The CDR3 sequence is 14 residues long. The DNA of the CDR3 is TGTGCCAGCAGTAGGCTAGGGAACACAGATACGCAGTATTTT. The encoded protein is CASSRLGNTDTQYF.

The chain combines TRBV10-3 with TRBJ2-5, with TRBD2 as a possible D gene (5 bases). The CDR3 runs 13 residues. The germline gives CDR1 ENHRY, CDR2 SYGVKD. The ends were cut back, 4 bases at V and 5 bases at J, with 11 bases in the middle. CDR3 protein: CAISGRREETQYF. CDR3 bases: TGTGCCATCAGTGGGAGGAGAGAGGAGACCCAGTACTTC.

The V call is TRBV5-1, the J call TRBJ2-7; 9 nucleotides agree with TRBD1. Germline lookup yields CDR1 SGHRS and CDR2 YFSETQ. This CDR3 has 19 residues. J was trimmed by 0 bases and V by 0 bases; bases with no gene match: 13. The CDR3 DNA is TGCGCCAGCAGCTTGGGTTTTGGGACAGGGTCTCCAAGCTCCTACGAGCAGTACTTC. Its translation: CASSLGFGTGSPSSYEQYF.

This sequence joins TRBV6-6 and TRBJ1-2, with D unclear. Germline V CDR1 and CDR2: MNHNY, SVGAGI (reference sequence). The CDR3 extends over 14 amino acids. The V and J ends lost 2 bases and 8 bases respectively, with 15 bases between them. The CDR3 protein is CASSYKTEVYGYTF. The CDR3 DNA is TGTGCCAGCAGTTACAAGACGGAAGTGTACGGCTACACCTTC.

This clone was observed a handful of times. The chain couples TRBV7-6 to TRBJ2-5, with 10 bases that match TRBD1. V gave up 11 bases and J gave up 2 bases; unmatched junction bases: 17. Germline V gives CDR1 SGHVS, CDR2 FNYEAQ. This CDR3 region has 17 residues. CDR3 sequence (DNA): TGTGCCGAAACCGGGACAGGGGACTCAAAATTACAAGAGACCCAGTACTTC. Encoded protein: CAETGTGDSKLQETQYF.

The genes are TRBV2 and TRBJ2-1, with a possible D match to TRBD2 (5 bases). Trimming stripped 0 bases from V and 7 bases from J, with 10 bases between. This CDR3 region has 14 residues. Germline values: CDR1 SNHLY, CDR2 FYNNEI. As DNA, the CDR3 is TGTGCCAGCAGTGAAGCCTCGGGATGGAATGAGCAGTTCTTC. This encodes CASSEASGWNEQFF.

The sample holds one count of this clone. This chain joins TRBV4-3 and TRBJ2-7, with 14 positions matching TRBD2. This CDR3 comprises 16 residues. Trimming removed 4 bases from V and 4 bases from J; junction bases left unmatched: 6. The germline V gene has CDR1 LGHNA and CDR2 YSLEER. The CDR3 DNA sequence: TGCGCCAGCAGCCGAGGACTAGCGGGAGGTTTATACGAGCAGTACTTC. It is translated as CASSRGLAGGLYEQYF.

J is TRBJ1-3 and V is TRBV7-2, with D maybe TRBD1 (5 bases). The CDR3 covers 17 residues. The germline V gene has CDR1 SGHTA and CDR2 FQGNSA. Trimming removed 2 bases at V and 0 bases at J, with 14 bases between. DNA for the CDR3: TGTGCCAGCAGCTTATTACGAACGACAGTCTCTGGAAACACCATATATTTT. Residues: CASSLLRTTVSGNTIYF.

Turning to this clone: The sample carries other DNA sequences with the same CDR3. The chain joins TRBV6-6 to TRBJ2-2; D is ambiguous. The CDR3 runs 13 residues. The germline V gene has CDR1 MNHNY and CDR2 SVGAGI (reference sequence). V dropped 0 bases and J dropped 5 bases, with 4 bases sitting between them. CDR3 region: CASSYSGTGELFF. The DNA of the CDR3 is TGTGCCAGCAGTTACTCGGGGACCGGGGAGCTGTTTTTT.

The rearrangement uses TRBV4-1 and TRBJ2-7, with D maybe TRBD2 (5 bases). This CDR3 contains 15 residues. CDR1 and CDR2 (germline): MGHRA, YSYEKL. V was pared by 5 bases and J by 2 bases, with 16 bases between. CDR3 in amino acids: CASSERRSLPYEQYF. CDR3 DNA sequence: TGCGCCAGCAGCGAGAGGAGGTCCCTACCCTACGAGCAGTACTTC.

The rearrangement joins TRBV29-1 to TRBJ2-3; D gene ambiguous. Per the germline V gene, CDR1 is SQVTM and CDR2 is ANQGSEA. Trimming removed 6 bases at V and 2 bases at J, with 6 bases between. The length of the CDR3 is 11 residues. Here the CDR3 reads CSVVNTDTQYF. Written as DNA, the CDR3 is TGCAGCGTCGTTAACACAGATACGCAGTATTTT.